Sequencing of this T cell receptor (beta chain) was carried out in a study of blood T cell repertoires in COVID-19. Study-level background: The study drew acute and convalescent COVID-19 samples from the United States, Italy and Spain. T cells, B-cell-depleted T cells, or PBMCs provided the cDNA or gDNA that served as material.

Assay: immunoSEQ multiplex PCR; the TCRdb copy retains only in-frame clones and omits some. The table shows 50,000 to 65,000 clones, with 87% occurring only once. Trimming removed 4 bases from V and 9 bases from J, with 15 bases in between. CDR1 is MNHEY, CDR2 SVGAGI, per germline. The CDR3 has 14 amino acids. The sample was peripheral blood. This chain joins TRBV6-5 and TRBJ1-4; D is uncertain. The TCR was taken from a woman aged 80 or older with COVID-19, enrolled during active disease. The CDR3 DNA is TGTGCCAGCAGTTCGAGGGAGGTTGGAAAAAAACTGTTTTTT. This codes for CASSSREVGKKLFF.